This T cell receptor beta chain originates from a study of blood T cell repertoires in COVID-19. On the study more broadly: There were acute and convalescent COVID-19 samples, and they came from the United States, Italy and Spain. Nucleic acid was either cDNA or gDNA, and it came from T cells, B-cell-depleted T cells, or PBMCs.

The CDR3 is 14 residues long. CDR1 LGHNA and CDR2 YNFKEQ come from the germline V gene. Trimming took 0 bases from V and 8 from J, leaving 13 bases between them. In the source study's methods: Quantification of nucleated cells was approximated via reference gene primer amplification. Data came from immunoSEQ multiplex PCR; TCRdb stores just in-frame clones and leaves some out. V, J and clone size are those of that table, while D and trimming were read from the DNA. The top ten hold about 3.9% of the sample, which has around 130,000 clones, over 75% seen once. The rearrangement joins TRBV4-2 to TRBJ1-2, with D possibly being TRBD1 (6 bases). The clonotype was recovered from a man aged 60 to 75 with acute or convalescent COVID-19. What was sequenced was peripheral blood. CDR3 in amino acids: CASSQDLAQGGYTF. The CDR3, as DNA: TGTGCCAGCAGCCAAGATCTGGCTCAGGGGGGCTACACCTTC.